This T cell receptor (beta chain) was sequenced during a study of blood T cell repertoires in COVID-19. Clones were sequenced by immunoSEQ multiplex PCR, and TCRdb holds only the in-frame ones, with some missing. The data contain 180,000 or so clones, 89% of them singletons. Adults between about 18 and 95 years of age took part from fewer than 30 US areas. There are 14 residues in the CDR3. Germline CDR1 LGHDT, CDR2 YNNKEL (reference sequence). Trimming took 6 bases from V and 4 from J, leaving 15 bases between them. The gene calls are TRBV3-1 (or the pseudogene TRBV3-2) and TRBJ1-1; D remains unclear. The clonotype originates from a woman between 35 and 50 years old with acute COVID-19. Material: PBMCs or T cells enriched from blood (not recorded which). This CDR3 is CASSRGGGSTEAFF. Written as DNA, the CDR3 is TGTGCCAGCAGTCGCGGAGGAGGGAGCACTGAAGCTTTCTTT.